One and the same sample provided the 20 T cell receptor beta chains below, sequenced in a study of CD8 T cells in Susac syndrome. RNA totalling roughly 0.45 to 1 ug underwent reverse transcription with random hexamers. TCRdb called the immunoSEQ multiplex PCR reads again in MiXCR, with one record for every CDR3 protein. The table shows 130,000 or so distinct CDR3 sequences, with approximately 89% occurring only once. The sequencing input was CD8+ T cells from PBMCs. The receptors shown here come from a human donor with multiple sclerosis.

V and J are TRBV24-1 and TRBJ2-1, with a weak D call TRBD2 (5 bases). Trimming left V 1 base short and J 12 bases short, with 12 bases between. CDR3 length: 13 amino acids. Germline CDR1 and CDR2: KGHDR and SFDVKD. CDR3 in amino acids: CATSDFGLSRQFF. As DNA, the CDR3 is TGTGCCACCAGTGATTTTGGACTCTCGAGGCAGTTCTTC.

The chain uses TRBV23-1 and TRBJ1-4; D remains ambiguous. TRBV23-1 is annotated as an ORF whose role is uncertain. Trimming removed 3 bases from V and 1 base from J, with 12 bases in between. The CDR3 runs 16 residues. The CDR3 DNA reads as TGCGCCAGCAGTCATGGACGGAGGAAAACTAATGAAAAACTGTTTTTT. It is translated as CASSHGRRKTNEKLFF.

The V call is TRBV20-1, the J call TRBJ2-7; D may correspond to TRBD1 or TRBD2 (6 bases each). The CDR3 totals 14 residues. Trimming cost V 3 bases and J 11 bases, with 23 bases left between them. The germline V gene has CDR1 DFQATT and CDR2 SNEGSKA (reference sequence). DNA of the CDR3: TGCAGTGCTAGGAGGGGGGAGGCCCTAGAGGTCGAGTACTTC. Protein: CSARRGEALEVEYF.

DNA of the CDR3: TGCGCCAGCAGCCAAGACAGGAACACTGAAGCTTTCTTT. Encoded protein: CASSQDRNTEAFF. The chain recombines TRBV4-1 with TRBJ1-1, with D hard to call. Per germline, CDR1 MGHRA and CDR2 YSYEKL. Trimming left V 0 bases short and J 1 base short, with 3 bases between. The length of the CDR3 is 13 residues.

The rearrangement links TRBV28 to TRBJ2-7; 9 nucleotides line up with TRBD1. The CDR3 spans 14 residues. With 8 bases clipped from V and 1 base from J, the junction kept 6 bases outside the gene matches. Germline V gene sequence: CDR1 MDHEN, CDR2 SYDVKM. DNA for the CDR3: TGTGCCAGCGGGGGACAGGGAGGGTCCTACGAGCAGTACTTC. Encoded protein: CASGGQGGSYEQYF.

The chain is built from TRBV7-9 and TRBJ1-1; a possible D gene is TRBD1 (6 bases). Germline values: CDR1 SEHNR, CDR2 FQNEAQ (reference sequence). The CDR3 consists of 13 residues. Trimming cost V 9 bases and J 2 bases, with 13 bases left between them. The CDR3 region has the DNA TGTGCCAGTAGTCAGGGGATCAACACTGAAGCTTTCTTT. It translates to CASSQGINTEAFF.

The chain couples TRBV28 to TRBJ1-2; a weak D match, TRBD1 (5 bases). V lost 0 bases and J 4 bases, leaving 6 bases between the germline ends. In germline, CDR1 is MDHEN, CDR2 SYDVKM. The CDR3 has 13 residues. This CDR3 reads CASSLWQGYGYTF. Written as DNA, the CDR3 is TGTGCCAGCAGTTTATGGCAGGGCTATGGCTACACCTTC.

The chain combines TRBV14 with TRBJ1-1; D may be TRBD1 (5 bases). V was cut by 4 bases and J by 6 bases, with 12 bases left in between. The germline V gene has CDR1 SGHDN and CDR2 FVKESK. This CDR3 spans 13 amino acids. In DNA form, the CDR3 reads TGTGCCAGCAGCCCCCGGGACGGGCCTGAAGCTTTCTTT. Encoded protein: CASSPRDGPEAFF.

This sequence joins TRBV7-2 and TRBJ2-7; D remains unclear. The CDR3 length is 16 residues. Germline-derived CDR1 and CDR2 are SGHTA and FQGNSA. Trimming shortened V by 7 bases and J by 0 bases, and 19 bases separated the two germline ends. The CDR3 is CASTVTDGLSSYEQYF. In DNA, the CDR3 is TGTGCCAGCACCGTAACCGACGGTTTGAGCTCCTACGAGCAGTACTTC.

This chain links TRBV6-6 with TRBJ2-3; no reliable D call. The germline CDR1 and CDR2 sequences are MNHNY and SVGAGI (reference sequence). Trimming stripped 2 bases from V and 0 bases from J, with 6 bases between. This CDR3 has 14 residues. CDR3 residues: CASSYASSTDTQYF. DNA of the CDR3: TGTGCCAGCAGTTACGCGTCTAGCACAGATACGCAGTATTTT.

The gene calls are TRBV30 and TRBJ2-7, with 7 bases lining up with TRBD1. CDR1 is GTSNPN, CDR2 SVGIG, per germline (reference sequence). CDR3 size: 13 residues. V trimming: 0 bases; J trimming: 2 bases; junction bases outside the gene matches: 1. CDR3 region: CAWSVQGAYEQYF. The CDR3, as DNA: TGTGCCTGGAGTGTTCAGGGGGCCTACGAGCAGTACTTC.

CDR3 DNA sequence: TGTGCCAGCAGCTTAGCAAGGCTAGCTGGTGGGTCCGAGCAGTACTTC. It is translated as CASSLARLAGGSEQYF. The J gene is TRBJ2-7, the V gene TRBV11-2; maybe TRBD2 (5 bases). Germline CDR1 reads SGHAT; CDR2 reads FQNNGV. The CDR3 sequence is 16 residues long. The V end was cut by 1 base, the J end by 6 bases, with 19 bases between.

This chain connects TRBV27 to TRBJ2-5; D remains ambiguous. The CDR3 length is 14 residues. Germline values: CDR1 MNHEY, CDR2 SMNVEV (reference sequence). Trimming removed 6 bases at V and 5 bases at J, with 16 bases between. The CDR3 bases are TGTGCCAGCAGCCTAACTATGGAATGGGAGACCCAGTACTTC. Protein product: CASSLTMEWETQYF.

V and J are TRBV29-1 and TRBJ1-1, with D possibly matching TRBD1 (6 bases). V lost 0 bases and J lost 6, with 11 bases in between. This CDR3 region has 13 residues. The germline CDR1 and CDR2 sequences are SQVTM and ANQGSEA. CDR3: CSVEEQGYAEAFF. The CDR3 nucleotides read TGCAGCGTTGAAGAACAGGGTTACGCTGAAGCTTTCTTT.

J is TRBJ2-1 and V is TRBV25-1; D is uncertain. The V end was cut by 3 bases, the J end by 3 bases, with 9 bases between. Germline lookup yields CDR1 MGHDK and CDR2 SYGVNS. The CDR3 extends over 14 amino acids. The CDR3 nucleotides read TGTGCCAGCAGTGATGTTTGGGACTACAATGAGCAGTTCTTC. This sequence encodes CASSDVWDYNEQFF.

The chain employs TRBV19 and TRBJ2-7; 8 bases line up with TRBD2. The CDR3 loop spans 13 amino acids. Germline V CDR1 and CDR2: LNHDA, SQIVND (reference sequence). V gave up 5 bases and J gave up 3 bases; unmatched junction bases: 3. This chain's CDR3 is CASSAAGVYEQYF. The DNA for the CDR3 is TGTGCCAGTAGTGCAGCGGGAGTCTACGAGCAGTACTTC.

This clonotype has a single count. The V gene is TRBV29-1, the J gene TRBJ2-1; the match to TRBD2 covers 11 bases. Trimming at V came to 1 base and at J to 8 bases, leaving 7 bases not matched to a gene. This CDR3 region has 15 residues. Germline-derived CDR1 and CDR2 are SQVTM and ANQGSEA. The CDR3 nucleotides are TGCAGCGTTGAAGGGGTGGGGACTAGCGGAGATGAGCAGTTCTTC. Its translation is CSVEGVGTSGDEQFF.

The gene calls are TRBV29-1 and TRBJ2-1; 7 nucleotides match TRBD2. The length of the CDR3 is 13 residues. Germline CDR1 reads SQVTM; CDR2 reads ANQGSEA. With 3 bases clipped from V and 7 bases from J, the junction kept 6 bases outside the gene matches. The CDR3, as DNA: TGCAGCGTTGACCGACTAGCTGAGAATGAGCAGTTCTTC. It is translated as CSVDRLAENEQFF.

The CDR3, as DNA: TGTGCCAGTCGGTCAGGGGTGATTCAGCCCCAGCATTTT. It translates to CASRSGVIQPQHF. This chain links TRBV19 with TRBJ1-5; the D gene is possibly TRBD1 (6 bases). Trimming removed 8 bases from V and 6 bases from J, with 14 bases in between. Per the germline V gene, CDR1 is LNHDA and CDR2 is SQIVND (reference sequence). The CDR3 is 13 amino acids.

V is TRBV12-3 or TRBV12-4 and J is TRBJ2-5; TRBD1 aligns across 7 bases. V shed 7 bases and J 0 bases; nucleotides not matched to a gene: 5. This CDR3 spans 14 amino acids. The CDR3 here is CASTLGTDQETQYF. In nucleotides, the CDR3 is TGTGCCAGCACCCTCGGGACAGACCAAGAGACCCAGTACTTC.